The entry below gives a single T cell receptor beta chain sequence along with its context. The authors used template switching to add a universal primer site and gave cDNA unique molecular identifiers. TCRdb recomputed calls from the 5' RACE reads with MiXCR, one row per CDR3 protein. The table records approximately 890,000 distinct CDR3 sequences, 10% to 15% of them present only once. This sample was taken from a study of identical twins. Germline lookup yields CDR1 DFQATT and CDR2 SNEGSKA (reference sequence). The V and J ends lost 3 bases and 5 bases respectively, with 13 bases between them. The CDR3 spans 13 residues. This sample was also put to use in a study of yellow fever vaccine responses in identical twins.

The receptor's source is a woman between 18 and 29 years old in good health. The sequenced sample consisted of PBMCs. The chain has TRBV20-1 and TRBJ1-2, with D unclear. The CDR3 is CSASWEPEYGYTF. Written as DNA, the CDR3 is TGCAGTGCTAGCTGGGAGCCCGAATATGGCTACACCTTC.